The present T cell receptor (beta chain) was sequenced within a study of Graves' ophthalmopathy and Graves' hyperthyroidism. Looked up from germline, CDR1 is LNHDA and CDR2 is SQIVND (reference sequence). V gave up 2 bases and J gave up 1 base, with 8 bases separating them. The CDR3 contains 14 residues. Investigators amplified TCR beta CDR3 regions from RNA transcripts. RT-PCR in the first round used HTBI primers; a second-round multiplex PCR followed. A single record per CDR3 protein comes from TCRdb applying MiXCR to the multiplex PCR reads. The table shows 200,000 to 250,000 distinct CDR3 sequences, with about 22% occurring only once. This clonotype was seen a few times.

This clonotype was sampled from a woman aged 45-60 years with Graves' ophthalmopathy. The chain employs TRBV19 and TRBJ1-2, with unresolved D. Sample: peripheral blood. CDR3 sequence: CASSILERNYGYTF. CDR3 bases: TGTGCCAGTAGTATACTCGAACGTAACTATGGCTACACCTTC.